The 23 T cell receptor beta chains below come from one sample, sequenced in a study of type 1 regulatory T cells. TCRdb re-called the reads through MiXCR, storing one row per CDR3 protein. There are over 90,000 distinct CDR3 sequences in the sample; roughly 31% occur only once, and roughly 2.2% lies in the top ten. Sequenced sample: CD4+ T cells, either the whole sample or a sorted fraction (not recorded which). The receptors come from a human donor in good health.

V usage is TRBV2 and J usage is TRBJ2-1; D is unresolved. The CDR3 spans 14 residues. V shed 7 bases and J shed 4 bases, with 14 bases lying between them. Germline CDR1 SNHLY, CDR2 FYNNEI. The CDR3 DNA follows: TGTGCCAGCAAGGGCCCTCTGGGGTACAATGAGCAGTTCTTC. Residues: CASKGPLGYNEQFF.

This clonotype appeared once. The rearrangement uses TRBV29-1 and TRBJ1-1; a weak D match, TRBD1 (6 bases). V was trimmed by 4 bases and J by 6 bases, leaving 9 bases between them. The CDR3 covers 11 residues. CDR1 and CDR2 (germline): SQVTM, ANQGSEA. The CDR3 is CSVGGGPEAFF. CDR3 in DNA: TGCAGCGTTGGTGGGGGCCCTGAAGCTTTCTTT.

The chain employs TRBV9 and TRBJ2-3; 8 positions agree with TRBD1. The V gene end was trimmed by 0 bases and the J gene end by 0 bases; junction bases not matched to a gene: 9. The germline CDR1 and CDR2 sequences are SGDLS and YYNGEE. The CDR3 is made up of 18 amino acids. The CDR3 loop reads CASSVAIQGATSTDTQYF. The CDR3 region has the DNA TGTGCCAGCAGCGTAGCGATCCAGGGGGCGACTAGCACAGATACGCAGTATTTT. Based on the CDR3 plus reference TRBV9 and TRBJ2-3, the full variable domain is DSGVTQTPKHLITATGQRVTLRCSPRSGDLSVYWYQQSLDQGLQFLIQYYNGEERAKGNILERFSAQQFPDLHSELNLSSLELGDSALYFCASSVAIQGATSTDTQYFGPGTRLTVL.

This chain links TRBV29-1 with TRBJ1-4; TRBD1 matches at 7 bases. V shed 4 bases and J 3 bases; nucleotides not matched to a gene: 5. Germline loops: CDR1 SQVTM, CDR2 ANQGSEA. There are 14 residues in the CDR3. The CDR3 DNA follows: TGCAGCGTTGCTAAAACAGGGGCTAATGAAAAACTGTTTTTT. This codes for CSVAKTGANEKLFF.

There are a few counts of this clonotype. The V and J genes are TRBV28 and TRBJ1-1; D call uncertain. From germline, CDR1 is MDHEN and CDR2 SYDVKM. V was trimmed by 7 bases and J by 1 base, leaving 16 bases between them. This CDR3 has 15 residues. The CDR3, as DNA: TGTGCCAGCACCCCACCCGGGGTGAGGAACACTGAAGCTTTCTTT. As protein: CASTPPGVRNTEAFF.

This sequence joins TRBV28 and TRBJ2-5; 7 bases align to TRBD1. The length of the CDR3 is 13 residues. Per germline, CDR1 MDHEN and CDR2 SYDVKM. V gave up 6 bases and J gave up 2 bases; unmatched junction bases: 3. CDR3 amino acids: CASRGTVQETQYF. The CDR3 nucleotides are TGTGCCAGCAGGGGGACAGTACAAGAGACCCAGTACTTC.

This clonotype has more than one count but fewer than ten. CDR3 amino acids: CASGVRGEQYF. CDR3 DNA sequence: TGTGCCTCAGGGGTTCGGGGTGAGCAGTACTTC. The V gene is TRBV5-6, the J gene TRBJ2-7, with D perhaps TRBD1 (6 bases). V gave up 10 bases and J gave up 7 bases, with 15 bases separating them. The CDR3 loop spans 11 amino acids. The V gene's germline CDR1 is SGHDT and CDR2 YYEEEE.

The V gene is TRBV19, the J gene TRBJ2-5; maybe TRBD2 (5 bases). The CDR3 spans 12 residues. Trimming removed 5 bases at V and 5 bases at J, with 9 bases between. Germline V lookup: CDR1 LNHDA, CDR2 SQIVND (reference sequence). CDR3 region: CASSRRGETQYF. DNA for the CDR3: TGTGCCAGTAGTCGCAGAGGGGAGACCCAGTACTTC.

V is TRBV7-3 and J is TRBJ2-1; 8 positions match TRBD1. Germline assignment: CDR1 SGHTA and CDR2 FQGTGA. V shed 5 bases, J shed 2 bases, and the junction held 8 bases outside the gene matches. There are 16 residues in the CDR3. The CDR3 sequence: CASSLTGTGAYNEQFF. The CDR3 DNA reads as TGTGCCAGCAGCCTTACCGGGACAGGTGCCTACAATGAGCAGTTCTTC.

V and J are TRBV7-9 and TRBJ2-7; unclear D gene. V was cut by 0 bases and J by 5 bases, with 8 bases left in between. From germline, CDR1 is SEHNR and CDR2 FQNEAQ (reference sequence). The CDR3 has 13 amino acids. DNA for the CDR3: TGTGCCAGCAGCTTAGCCCGACTCAACGAGCAGTACTTC. It is translated as CASSLARLNEQYF.

The J gene is TRBJ2-2, the V gene TRBV29-1; perhaps TRBD2 as D (6 bases). Germline V lookup: CDR1 SQVTM, CDR2 ANQGSEA. The CDR3 contains 13 residues. V was shortened by 1 base and J by 7 bases, with 10 bases between the two germline ends. The CDR3 DNA sequence: TGCAGCGTTGAAGCGGGAGCCGGCGGGGAGCTGTTTTTT. As protein: CSVEAGAGGELFF.

This clonotype appeared a few times. V and J are TRBV20-1 and TRBJ2-1; 12 nucleotides agree with TRBD2. Germline CDR1 DFQATT, CDR2 SNEGSKA (reference sequence). The CDR3 has 14 amino acids. Losses at the gene ends were 6 bases for V and 4 bases for J; bases not matched to a gene: 4. The DNA for the CDR3 is TGCAGTGCCACTGGACTAGCGGGGTACAATGAGCAGTTCTTC. Protein product: CSATGLAGYNEQFF.

The rearrangement joins TRBV30 to TRBJ2-5; 7 bases map to TRBD1. The CDR3 has 15 residues. With 3 bases clipped from V and 5 bases from J, the junction kept 12 bases outside the gene matches. Germline lookup yields CDR1 GTSNPN and CDR2 SVGIG (reference sequence). The DNA of the CDR3 is TGTGCCTGGAGCAAACACAGGGGCGCTGAGGAGACCCAGTACTTC. It is translated as CAWSKHRGAEETQYF.

The chain has TRBV13 and TRBJ2-3, with 7 bases identical to TRBD2. The CDR3 totals 16 residues. The ends lost 5 bases at V and 2 bases at J; junction bases unmatched: 10. CDR1 and CDR2 (germline): PRHDT, FYEKMQ (reference sequence). The CDR3 bases are TGTGCCAGCAGCCGAAGACTAGCCCTGTCCACAGATACGCAGTATTTT. This gives the protein CASSRRLALSTDTQYF.

The rearrangement links TRBV12-3 or TRBV12-4 to TRBJ2-2, with D hard to call. Between the trimmed V and J ends, which lost 2 bases and 3 bases, there was a span of 4 bases. CDR3 length equals 13 residues. The CDR3 coding sequence is TGTGCCAGCAGTTTATGGGACACCGGGGAGCTGTTTTTT. Protein: CASSLWDTGELFF.

The CDR3 nucleotides are TGTGCCAGCAGTTGGGGGGGGGCAGGGGGGACCTACGAGCAGTACTTC. Amino acids: CASSWGGAGGTYEQYF. This rearrangement joins TRBV28 to TRBJ2-7; D tentatively fits TRBD1 or TRBD2 (7 bases each). Germline assignment: CDR1 MDHEN and CDR2 SYDVKM. V was trimmed by 4 bases and J by 2 bases, leaving 18 bases between them. The CDR3 contains 16 residues.

V gene TRBV20-1 combines with J gene TRBJ2-7; 11 bases fit TRBD2. The length of the CDR3 is 14 residues. Germline V gene data show CDR1 as DFQATT and CDR2 as SNEGSKA (reference sequence). Germline trimming cut 6 bases from V and 4 bases from J; bases unmatched to any gene: 8. CDR3 in amino acids: CSARLTSGIYEQYF. The DNA for the CDR3 is TGCAGTGCCAGACTGACTAGCGGGATATACGAGCAGTACTTC.

This clonotype has more than one count but fewer than ten. The genes are TRBV24-1 and TRBJ2-5, with 7 bases that match TRBD1. The CDR3 extends over 15 amino acids. CDR1 is KGHDR, CDR2 SFDVKD, per germline. Unmatched junction bases numbered 7, after V lost 5 bases and J lost 2 bases. CDR3 protein: CATSGPGTDQETQYF. The CDR3 DNA reads as TGTGCCACCAGTGGTCCCGGGACAGATCAAGAGACCCAGTACTTC.

J is TRBJ2-1 and V is TRBV5-1; no reliable D call. V gave up 2 bases and J gave up 6 bases, with 6 bases separating them. Per the germline V gene, CDR1 is SGHRS and CDR2 is YFSETQ. This CDR3 contains 12 residues. The CDR3 reads CASSLSPNEQFF. The CDR3 DNA is TGCGCCAGCAGCTTATCCCCCAATGAGCAGTTCTTC.

V is TRBV20-1 and J is TRBJ2-1; 8 positions match TRBD2. The CDR3 sequence is 18 residues long. Germline V gene data show CDR1 as DFQATT and CDR2 as SNEGSKA (reference sequence). The V gene end was trimmed by 6 bases and the J gene end by 2 bases; junction bases not matched to a gene: 18. In DNA form, the CDR3 reads TGCAGTGCCCCAGCGGGGGAACCCTTTAGCGGGCCCTACAATGAGCAGTTCTTC. Residues: CSAPAGEPFSGPYNEQFF.

This clonotype is medium-sized (0.01 to 0.1%) by share. This chain connects TRBV7-3 to TRBJ2-2; 7 nucleotides align to TRBD2. The CDR3 is 16 amino acids. CDR1 is SGHTA and CDR2 is FQGTGA in the germline V gene. After removal of 0 bases from V and 1 base from J, the junction contained 2 bases not matched to a gene. For the CDR3, the DNA is TGTGCCAGCAGCTTAACGTGGACTAGGAACACCGGGGAGCTGTTTTTT. Translation: CASSLTWTRNTGELFF.

This clonotype occurred many times. The chain couples TRBV20-1 to TRBJ2-3, with a possible D match to TRBD2 (6 bases). CDR3 size: 12 residues. Trimming stripped 3 bases from V and 4 bases from J, with 8 bases between. Germline V gene lookup returns CDR1 DFQATT and CDR2 SNEGSKA (reference sequence). CDR3 region: CSARGEADTQYF. The CDR3 DNA follows: TGCAGTGCTAGGGGGGAGGCAGATACGCAGTATTTT.

This clonotype was seen a few times. This CDR3 is CASSPGQGLYEQYF. DNA of the CDR3: TGTGCCAGCTCACCGGGACAGGGTCTCTACGAGCAGTACTTC. The chain combines TRBV18 with TRBJ2-7; 9 nucleotides agree with TRBD1. The CDR3 consists of 14 residues. The V segment lost 3 bases and the J segment 3 bases; nucleotides outside the gene matches: 3. The germline CDR1 and CDR2 sequences are KGHSH and LQKENI.